A single sample gave rise to the 15 T cell receptor beta chains below, sequenced in a study of blood T cell repertoires in COVID-19. Profiled with immunoSEQ multiplex PCR; TCRdb holds only in-frame clones, not every one. The profile shows some 100,000 clones, about 91% of them singletons. The sequencing input was peripheral blood. The receptors come from a man in his fifties with COVID-19, enrolled during active disease.

V usage is TRBV7-9 and J usage is TRBJ2-7; D possibly corresponds to TRBD1 (5 bases). The V gene lost 1 base and the J gene lost 0 bases, with 7 bases spanning the gap. Germline lookup yields CDR1 SEHNR and CDR2 FQNEAQ (reference sequence). The CDR3 runs 14 residues. This CDR3 is CASSLGQSSYEQYF. The CDR3 region has the DNA TGTGCCAGCAGCTTAGGACAGAGCTCCTACGAGCAGTACTTC.

This clone came up once. The rearrangement joins TRBV3-1 (or the pseudogene TRBV3-2) to TRBJ2-2; D remains ambiguous. Germline CDR1 is LGHDT and CDR2 is YNNKEL (reference sequence). There are 15 residues in the CDR3. Trimming took off 6 bases at V and 1 base at J, with 12 bases between the two ends. Here the CDR3 DNA reads TGTGCCAGCAGACCTACCTCTCAGAACACCGGGGAGCTGTTTTTT. As protein: CASRPTSQNTGELFF.

This chain links TRBV5-6 with TRBJ2-3; the match to TRBD2 covers 11 bases. Per germline, CDR1 SGHDT and CDR2 YYEEEE. This CDR3 is 16 amino acids long. V lost 5 bases and J lost 10; bases outside the gene matches: 15. The CDR3 loop is CASRGGASGGTRSQYF. The CDR3 region has the DNA TGTGCCAGCAGAGGAGGAGCTAGCGGGGGGACTCGGTCGCAGTATTTT.

The gene calls are TRBV4-1 and TRBJ2-1, with a possible D match to TRBD2 (6 bases). Deletions cut 2 bases from V and 4 bases from J, with 18 bases between. The CDR3 extends over 17 amino acids. Per the germline V gene, CDR1 is MGHRA and CDR2 is YSYEKL. The CDR3 spells CASSQPPGTSSYNEQFF. CDR3 DNA sequence: TGCGCCAGCAGCCAACCTCCCGGGACTTCTAGTTACAATGAGCAGTTCTTC.

J is TRBJ1-1 and V is TRBV5-1, with D tentatively TRBD1 (6 bases). Trimming removed 1 base from V and 1 base from J, with 8 bases in between. Germline CDR1 is SGHRS and CDR2 is YFSETQ. The CDR3 sequence is 14 residues long. The CDR3 sequence: CASSLSTGNTEAFF. In DNA, the CDR3 is TGCGCCAGCAGCTTGTCGACAGGGAACACTGAAGCTTTCTTT.

The chain links TRBV27 to TRBJ1-1; D not certain. The germline CDR1 and CDR2 sequences are MNHEY and SMNVEV (reference sequence). V dropped 6 bases and J dropped 3 bases, with 11 bases sitting between them. The CDR3 loop spans 13 amino acids. The CDR3 DNA reads as TGTGCCAGCAGATCAAAAGGAGACACTGAAGCTTTCTTT. This codes for CASRSKGDTEAFF.

V gene TRBV5-1 combines with J gene TRBJ1-2; the D gene is possibly TRBD1 (6 bases). The length of the CDR3 is 17 residues. Per the germline V gene, CDR1 is SGHRS and CDR2 is YFSETQ. V was shortened by 4 bases and J by 4 bases, with 23 bases between the two germline ends. The CDR3 DNA reads as TGCGCCAGCAGCATGGACGTTTCGGCAGGGGCGATCTATGGCTACACCTTC. This sequence encodes CASSMDVSAGAIYGYTF.

The CDR3 loop is CASSPEGNGAFF. CDR3 DNA: TGCGCCAGCAGCCCGGAGGGGAACGGAGCTTTCTTT. The genes are TRBV5-1 and TRBJ1-1; tentative D call: TRBD1 (5 bases). The CDR3 spans 12 residues. V was cut by 4 bases and J by 10 bases, with 14 bases left in between. Germline V gene lookup returns CDR1 SGHRS and CDR2 YFSETQ.

The chain is built from TRBV24-1 and TRBJ2-2; D not certain. The CDR3 extends over 12 amino acids. V was pared by 5 bases and J by 7 bases, with 7 bases between. Per germline, CDR1 KGHDR and CDR2 SFDVKD. This CDR3 reads CATSATFGELFF. The CDR3 nucleotides are TGTGCCACCAGTGCCACTTTCGGGGAGCTGTTTTTT.

This chain connects TRBV29-1 to TRBJ2-2, with 7 bases identical to TRBD1. V dropped 2 bases and J dropped 0; count of bases not matched to a gene: 0. The CDR3 totals 14 residues. Germline V gene sequence: CDR1 SQVTM, CDR2 ANQGSEA. Written as DNA, the CDR3 is TGCAGCGTTGAAACAGGGGCGAACACCGGGGAGCTGTTTTTT. It encodes CSVETGANTGELFF.

This chain joins TRBV5-1 and TRBJ1-2; the D is unclear. The CDR3 is 14 residues long. Germline V gene data show CDR1 as SGHRS and CDR2 as YFSETQ. Trimming left V 4 bases short and J 6 bases short, with 16 bases between. The CDR3 reads CASSQWAPRDGYTF. CDR3 DNA: TGCGCCAGCAGCCAGTGGGCTCCGAGGGATGGCTACACCTTC.

This clone was picked up a small number of times. The V call is TRBV5-8, the J call TRBJ1-1, with TRBD1 matching 8 bases. Germline assignment: CDR1 SGHTS and CDR2 YDEGEE. CDR3 length: 14 amino acids. The trim removed 5 bases at V and 2 bases at J, leaving 5 bases unmatched. The CDR3 is CASRWDRLNTEAFF. The CDR3 DNA follows: TGTGCCAGCAGATGGGACAGGCTCAACACTGAAGCTTTCTTT. Supplemented by reference TRBV5-8 and TRBJ1-1, the full variable domain reads EAGVTQSPTHLIKTRGQQATLRCSPISGHTSVYWYQQALGLGLQFLLWYDEGEERNRGNFPPRFSGRQFPNYSSELNVNALELEDSALYLCASRWDRLNTEAFFGQGTRLTVV.

The chain links TRBV3-1 (or the pseudogene TRBV3-2) to TRBJ1-4, with a possible D match to TRBD1 (6 bases). V was clipped by 3 bases and J by 6 bases, with 17 bases between them. This CDR3 has 16 residues. The germline V gene encodes CDR1 LGHDT and CDR2 YNNKEL (reference sequence). CDR3 loop: CASSQLQGNTHEKLFF. The CDR3 DNA reads TGTGCCAGCAGCCAGCTCCAGGGGAACACCCATGAAAAACTGTTTTTT.

The J gene is TRBJ2-1, the V gene TRBV29-1; 10 positions match TRBD1. The CDR3 totals 14 residues. CDR1 is SQVTM and CDR2 is ANQGSEA in the germline V gene. V was clipped by 6 bases and J by 9 bases; unmatched bases: 11. Here the CDR3 reads CSVDPGQGRGEQFF. The CDR3 DNA follows: TGCAGCGTGGACCCGGGACAGGGGAGGGGTGAGCAGTTCTTC.

The genes are TRBV7-2 and TRBJ2-2; D not certain. Per the germline V gene, CDR1 is SGHTA and CDR2 is FQGNSA. V was cut by 2 bases and J by 6 bases, with 13 bases left in between. There are 15 residues in the CDR3. Here the CDR3 reads CASSLSPGNPGELFF. CDR3 coding DNA: TGTGCCAGCAGCTTATCTCCAGGAAACCCCGGGGAGCTGTTTTTT.